Below, 20 T cell receptor beta chains from the same sample are listed, as sequenced in a study of blood T cell repertoires in COVID-19. Libraries were prepared by immunoSEQ multiplex PCR; TCRdb keeps only in-frame clonotypes and omits some of them. The sample lists over 45,000 clones, more than 70% occurring once. Sequenced: peripheral blood. The receptors shown here come from a woman aged 80 or over with acute or convalescent COVID-19.

The rearrangement uses TRBV11-3 and TRBJ2-7; 7 bases map to TRBD1. The CDR3 is 15 amino acids. The V gene's germline CDR1 is SGHNT and CDR2 YENEEA. V dropped 1 base and J dropped 3; count of bases not matched to a gene: 6. The DNA for the CDR3 is TGTGCCAGCAGCTTAGGTGGGACAGAGGGCTACGAGCAGTACTTC. Translating gives CASSLGGTEGYEQYF.

The CDR3 is CASSFGPSSRGTQYF. The CDR3 nucleotides read TGTGCCAGCAGCTTCGGCCCCAGTAGCAGGGGGACCCAGTACTTC. The rearrangement uses TRBV7-2 and TRBJ2-5; the D gene is possibly TRBD1 (6 bases). The germline V gene has CDR1 SGHTA and CDR2 FQGNSA. Trimming left V 3 bases short and J 7 bases short, with 18 bases between. This CDR3 is built from 15 residues.

This chain uses TRBV6-5 with TRBJ1-1; 11 bases are a match to TRBD1. Per the germline V gene, CDR1 is MNHEY and CDR2 is SVGAGI. V shed 6 bases, J shed 10 bases, and the junction held 7 bases outside the gene matches. The CDR3 has 13 residues. CDR3 in DNA: TGTGCCAGCAGCCGTGGACAGGGGGCAGGAGCTTTCTTT. It codes for CASSRGQGAGAFF.

As DNA, the CDR3 is TGTGCCAGCAGCTTAGGACAGGGGGAATCGACCTACCAAGAGACCCAGTACTTC. Translated, it gives CASSLGQGESTYQETQYF. The chain carries TRBV7-9 and TRBJ2-5; 9 bases match TRBD1. Germline loops: CDR1 SEHNR, CDR2 FQNEAQ (reference sequence). There are 18 residues in the CDR3. V lost 1 base and J lost 0; bases outside the gene matches: 9.

The chain recombines TRBV6-5 with TRBJ1-2; D is ambiguous. CDR1 and CDR2 (germline): MNHEY, SVGAGI. Trimming took 6 bases from V and 7 from J, leaving 18 bases between them. The CDR3 spans 14 residues. CDR3 sequence (DNA): TGTGCCAGCAGCCGCACGCCAGAAAGTGGTGGCTACACCTTC. Translated, it gives CASSRTPESGGYTF.

The chain carries TRBV5-1 and TRBJ2-3, with D perhaps TRBD2 (6 bases). Trimming shortened V by 3 bases and J by 4 bases, and 12 bases separated the two germline ends. Germline CDR1 is SGHRS and CDR2 is YFSETQ. CDR3 size: 14 residues. CDR3 in DNA: TGCGCCAGCAGCTCCCCGGGGGTCCCAGATACGCAGTATTTT. Encoded protein: CASSSPGVPDTQYF.

The V and J genes are TRBV5-5 and TRBJ1-5; TRBD1 might be the D (6 bases). This CDR3 has 15 amino acids. V dropped 4 bases and J dropped 7 bases, with 18 bases sitting between them. Germline V gene lookup returns CDR1 SGHKS and CDR2 YYEKEE (reference sequence). The CDR3 here is CASSHGGQGRQPQHF. The CDR3, as DNA: TGTGCCAGCAGCCACGGGGGGCAGGGCAGACAGCCCCAGCATTTT.

This chain connects TRBV5-1 to TRBJ1-2; 12 bases are a match to TRBD1. Germline V lookup: CDR1 SGHRS, CDR2 YFSETQ. The CDR3 totals 19 residues. V trimming: 0 bases; J trimming: 4 bases; junction bases outside the gene matches: 13. This chain's CDR3 is CASSLEGTGTGGGSYGYTF. The CDR3 nucleotides read TGCGCCAGCAGCTTGGAAGGCACCGGGACAGGGGGCGGTAGCTATGGCTACACCTTC.

The gene calls are TRBV25-1 and TRBJ1-2; no clear D. The CDR3 length is 15 residues. Trimming pared 1 base from V and 4 bases from J, leaving 13 bases between. Per the germline V gene, CDR1 is MGHDK and CDR2 is SYGVNS. The CDR3 DNA follows: TGTGCCAGCAGTGAATGGGCGGGTCTTAGCTATGGCTACACCTTC. Translated: CASSEWAGLSYGYTF.

The V and J genes are TRBV3-1 (or the pseudogene TRBV3-2) and TRBJ2-7, with unresolved D. Looked up from germline, CDR1 is LGHDT and CDR2 is YNNKEL (reference sequence). Trimming shortened V by 1 base and J by 3 bases, and 10 bases separated the two germline ends. The CDR3 runs 14 residues. The CDR3 DNA reads as TGTGCCAGCAGCCAAGGGCTAGGCATCTACGAGCAGTACTTC. Its translation: CASSQGLGIYEQYF.

The chain links TRBV6-5 to TRBJ1-1; TRBD1 agrees at 8 bases. This CDR3 is built from 15 residues. The ends lost 6 bases at V and 5 bases at J; junction bases unmatched: 11. Germline CDR1 reads MNHEY; CDR2 reads SVGAGI. CDR3 residues: CASRDWLRGRTEAFF. CDR3 nucleotide sequence: TGTGCCAGCAGGGATTGGCTCAGGGGGCGAACTGAAGCTTTCTTT.

The chain has TRBV19 and TRBJ1-4; D is ambiguous. V lost 6 bases, J lost 14 bases, and 13 bases lay in between. The germline V gene has CDR1 LNHDA and CDR2 SQIVND (reference sequence). CDR3 length equals 11 residues. The CDR3 nucleotides read TGTGCCAGTAGCGGAGTTTGGTGGCTGTTTTTT. This gives the protein CASSGVWWLFF. The full variable domain, with the rest looked up from reference TRBV19 and TRBJ1-4, is DGGITQSPKYLFRKEGQNVTLSCEQNLNHDAMYWYRQDPGQGLRLIYYSQIVNDFQKGDIAEGYSVSREKKESFPLTVTSAQKNPTAFYLCASSGVWWLFFGSGTQLSVL.

This chain links TRBV20-1 with TRBJ2-1; TRBD2 matches 12 bases. Germline V gives CDR1 DFQATT, CDR2 SNEGSKA (reference sequence). This CDR3 region has 18 residues. V lost 3 bases to trimming and J lost 5 bases; unmatched junction nucleotides: 14. CDR3 sequence: CSASVWLAGGLADNEQFF. The CDR3 coding sequence is TGCAGTGCTAGTGTTTGGCTAGCGGGGGGGCTGGCTGACAATGAGCAGTTCTTC.

This clone was picked up one time. This sequence joins TRBV25-1 and TRBJ1-2, with D unclear. Germline V gene sequence: CDR1 MGHDK, CDR2 SYGVNS. The CDR3 length is 13 residues. Trimming removed 2 bases at V and 4 bases at J, with 8 bases between. This chain's CDR3 is CASSEGLSYGYTF. The DNA for the CDR3 is TGTGCCAGCAGTGAAGGGCTTTCCTATGGCTACACCTTC.

The chain is built from TRBV12-5 and TRBJ1-6; D perhaps matches TRBD1 (5 bases). The V end lost 7 bases, the J end lost 7 bases, and 14 bases lay between the germline ends. The CDR3 is made up of 14 amino acids. The V gene's germline CDR1 is LGHNT and CDR2 FRNRAP. The CDR3 loop reads CASAAQGQNSPLHF. CDR3 in DNA: TGTGCTAGTGCCGCCCAGGGCCAAAATTCACCCCTCCACTTT.

CDR3 nucleotide sequence: TGTGCCAGCAGCTTGCCTGGACAGCGTTTTGGAAACACCATATATTTT. Its protein product is CASSLPGQRFGNTIYF. The rearrangement joins TRBV5-6 to TRBJ1-3; a weak D match, TRBD1 (6 bases). Germline lookup yields CDR1 SGHDT and CDR2 YYEEEE. V lost 1 base and J 3 bases, leaving 14 bases between the germline ends. This CDR3 contains 16 residues.

The rearrangement links TRBV19 to TRBJ2-2, with TRBD1 matching over 9 bases. CDR3 length equals 14 residues. V lost 6 bases and J lost 2; bases outside the gene matches: 1. The germline CDR1 and CDR2 sequences are LNHDA and SQIVND (reference sequence). In nucleotides, the CDR3 is TGTGCCAGTAGGGGACAGGGAAACACCGGGGAGCTGTTTTTT. This translates into CASRGQGNTGELFF.

The CDR3 DNA reads TGCGCCAGCAGCCCCCCAAGGGGGGAGGGTGGAAACACCATATATTTT. Translating it yields CASSPPRGEGGNTIYF. The chain has TRBV5-1 and TRBJ1-3; a weak D match, TRBD1 (6 bases). V lost 4 bases, J lost 3 bases, and 17 bases lay in between. The germline V gene encodes CDR1 SGHRS and CDR2 YFSETQ. The CDR3 extends over 16 amino acids.

This clone is a singleton in its sample. The rearrangement links TRBV5-1 to TRBJ1-3; D call uncertain. The CDR3 is made up of 15 amino acids. Per germline, CDR1 SGHRS and CDR2 YFSETQ. Trimming left V 0 bases short and J 2 bases short, with 9 bases between. The CDR3 here is CASSLVLGTGNTIYF. The CDR3 region has the DNA TGCGCCAGCAGCTTGGTTCTAGGAACTGGAAACACCATATATTTT.

The chain uses TRBV4-1 and TRBJ1-6; 9 positions agree with TRBD1. The CDR3 extends over 17 amino acids. The V segment lost 2 bases and the J segment 10 bases; nucleotides outside the gene matches: 12. The germline gives CDR1 MGHRA, CDR2 YSYEKL. The CDR3 protein is CASSQKGAGTGQSPLHF. CDR3 nucleotide sequence: TGCGCCAGCAGCCAAAAGGGGGCCGGGACAGGGCAATCACCCCTCCACTTT.